This TCR beta chain was found in a study of early T cells in non-severe SARS-CoV-2 infection. The overall study: Bulk RNA taken from unsorted whole blood was sequenced, leaving chains unpaired.

General study findings and limits: There was a bias toward anti-spike CD8 responses in VDJdb matching, which missed private and CD4 specificities.

Individual cDNA molecules received unique molecular identifiers. From the 5' RACE reads, TCRdb called clonotypes with MiXCR, one entry per CDR3 protein. Among approximately 77,000 distinct CDR3 sequences, around 5% were seen once, and the ten largest hold under 8%. This clonotype was observed at least ten times. Its antigen is unidentified. Germline CDR1 and CDR2: DFQATT and SNEGSKA (reference sequence). J gave up 7 bases and V 5 bases, and 7 bases lay outside the gene matches. This CDR3 comprises 14 residues. The input for sequencing was whole blood, taken at baseline. This receptor was obtained from an adult who was a healthcare worker with PCR-confirmed SARS-CoV-2 infection or an uninfected control (not recorded which). The chain links TRBV20-1 to TRBJ1-4; 10 nucleotides agree with TRBD1. For the CDR3, the DNA is TGCAGTGCTGGTCAGACAGGGGGCGTTGAAAAACTGTTTTTT. This sequence encodes CSAGQTGGVEKLFF.